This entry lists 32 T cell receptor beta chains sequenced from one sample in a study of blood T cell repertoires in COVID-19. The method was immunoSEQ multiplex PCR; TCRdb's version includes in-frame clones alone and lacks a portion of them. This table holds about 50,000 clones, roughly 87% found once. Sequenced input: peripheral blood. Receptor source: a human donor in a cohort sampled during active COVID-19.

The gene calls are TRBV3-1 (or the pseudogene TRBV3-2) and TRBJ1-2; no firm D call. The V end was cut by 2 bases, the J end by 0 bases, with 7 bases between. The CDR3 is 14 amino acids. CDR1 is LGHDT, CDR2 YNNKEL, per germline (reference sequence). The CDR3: CASSQYRANYGYTF. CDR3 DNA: TGTGCCAGCAGCCAATACAGAGCTAACTATGGCTACACCTTC.

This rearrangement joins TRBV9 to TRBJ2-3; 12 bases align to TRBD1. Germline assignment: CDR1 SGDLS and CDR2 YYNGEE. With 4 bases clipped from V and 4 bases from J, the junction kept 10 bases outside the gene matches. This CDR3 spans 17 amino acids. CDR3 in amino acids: CASSPSGTGGVADTQYF. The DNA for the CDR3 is TGTGCCAGCAGCCCATCAGGGACAGGGGGCGTCGCAGATACGCAGTATTTT. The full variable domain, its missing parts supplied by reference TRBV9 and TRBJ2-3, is DSGVTQTPKHLITATGQRVTLRCSPRSGDLSVYWYQQSLDQGLQFLIQYYNGEERAKGNILERFSAQQFPDLHSELNLSSLELGDSALYFCASSPSGTGGVADTQYFGPGTRLTVL.

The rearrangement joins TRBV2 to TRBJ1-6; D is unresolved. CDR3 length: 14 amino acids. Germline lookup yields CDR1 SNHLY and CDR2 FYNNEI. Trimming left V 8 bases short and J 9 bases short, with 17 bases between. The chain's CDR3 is CASGRMGISSPLHF. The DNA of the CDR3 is TGTGCCAGCGGTCGAATGGGCATTAGTTCACCCCTCCACTTT.

In nucleotides, the CDR3 is TGTGCCAGCAGCCAAAGACAGACAGGGAGGCAAGAGACCCAGTACTTC. Translated, it gives CASSQRQTGRQETQYF. The rearrangement links TRBV3-1 (or the pseudogene TRBV3-2) to TRBJ2-5; D might be TRBD1 (7 bases). Looked up from germline, CDR1 is LGHDT and CDR2 is YNNKEL (reference sequence). V was clipped by 2 bases and J by 2 bases, with 15 bases between them. The CDR3 is 16 residues long.

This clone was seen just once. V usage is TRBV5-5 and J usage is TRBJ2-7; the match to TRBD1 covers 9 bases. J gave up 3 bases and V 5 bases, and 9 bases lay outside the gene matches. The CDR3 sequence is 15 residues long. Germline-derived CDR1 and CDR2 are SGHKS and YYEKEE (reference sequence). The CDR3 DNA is TGTGCCAGCAGAAACCGGGACAGGGAGATCTACGAGCAGTACTTC. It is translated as CASRNRDREIYEQYF.

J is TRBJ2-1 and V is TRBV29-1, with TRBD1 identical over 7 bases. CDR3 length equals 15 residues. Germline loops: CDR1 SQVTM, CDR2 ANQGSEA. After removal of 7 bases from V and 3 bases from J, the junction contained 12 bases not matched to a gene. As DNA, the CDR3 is TGCAGCGCCGCAGATCCGGACAGGAGCTACAATGAGCAGTTCTTC. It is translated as CSAADPDRSYNEQFF.

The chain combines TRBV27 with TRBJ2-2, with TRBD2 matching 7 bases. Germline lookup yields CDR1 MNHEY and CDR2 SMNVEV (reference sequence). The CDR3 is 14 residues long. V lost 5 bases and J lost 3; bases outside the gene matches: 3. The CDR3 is CASSPGRHTGELFF. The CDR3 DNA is TGTGCCAGCAGTCCCGGGAGGCACACCGGGGAGCTGTTTTTT.

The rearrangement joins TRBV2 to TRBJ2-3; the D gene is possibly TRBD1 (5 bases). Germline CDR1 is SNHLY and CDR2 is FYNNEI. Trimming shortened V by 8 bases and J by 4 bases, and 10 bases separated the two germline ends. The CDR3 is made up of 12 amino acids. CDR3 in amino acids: CASDPRADTQYF. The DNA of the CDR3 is TGTGCCAGCGACCCCAGGGCAGATACGCAGTATTTT.

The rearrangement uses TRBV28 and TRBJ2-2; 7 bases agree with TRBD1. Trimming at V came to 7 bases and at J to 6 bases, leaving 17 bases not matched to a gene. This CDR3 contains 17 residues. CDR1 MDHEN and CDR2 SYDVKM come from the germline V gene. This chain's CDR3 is CASTGWMRQGPPGELFF. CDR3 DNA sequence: TGTGCCAGCACGGGATGGATGAGACAGGGTCCCCCCGGGGAGCTGTTTTTT. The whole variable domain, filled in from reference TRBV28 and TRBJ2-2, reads DVKVTQSSRYLVKRTGEKVFLECVQDMDHENMFWYRQDPGLGLRLIYFSYDVKMKEKGDIPEGYSVSREKKERFSLILESASTNQTSMYLCASTGWMRQGPPGELFFGEGSRLTVL.

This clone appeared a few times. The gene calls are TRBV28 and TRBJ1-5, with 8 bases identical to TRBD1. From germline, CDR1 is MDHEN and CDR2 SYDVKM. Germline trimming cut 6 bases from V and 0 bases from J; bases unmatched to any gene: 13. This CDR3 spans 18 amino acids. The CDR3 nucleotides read TGTGCCAGCAGCGCCCCCAGGGGGCTACGGTATAGCAATCAGCCCCAGCATTTT. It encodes CASSAPRGLRYSNQPQHF.

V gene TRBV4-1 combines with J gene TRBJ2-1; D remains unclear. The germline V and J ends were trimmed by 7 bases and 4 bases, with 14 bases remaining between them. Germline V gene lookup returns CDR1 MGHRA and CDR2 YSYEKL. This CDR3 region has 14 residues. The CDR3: CASKENAAYNEQFF. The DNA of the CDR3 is TGCGCCAGCAAGGAAAACGCGGCTTACAATGAGCAGTTCTTC.

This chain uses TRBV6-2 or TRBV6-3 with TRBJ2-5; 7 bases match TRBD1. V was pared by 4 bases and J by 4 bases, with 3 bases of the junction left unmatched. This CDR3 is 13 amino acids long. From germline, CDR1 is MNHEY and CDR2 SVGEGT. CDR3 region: CASSLTGLETQYF. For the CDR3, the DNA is TGTGCCAGCAGTTTGACAGGGCTAGAGACCCAGTACTTC.

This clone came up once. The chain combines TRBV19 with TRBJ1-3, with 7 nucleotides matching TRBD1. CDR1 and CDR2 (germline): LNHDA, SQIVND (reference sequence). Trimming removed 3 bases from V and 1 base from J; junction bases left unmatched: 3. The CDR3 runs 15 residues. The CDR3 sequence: CASSMTGKSGNTIYF. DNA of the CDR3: TGTGCCAGTAGTATGACAGGGAAATCTGGAAACACCATATATTTT.

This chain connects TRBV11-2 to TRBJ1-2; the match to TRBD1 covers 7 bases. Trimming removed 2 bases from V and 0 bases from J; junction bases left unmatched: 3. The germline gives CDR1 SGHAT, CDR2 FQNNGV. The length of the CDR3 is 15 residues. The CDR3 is CASSLYGTANYGYTF. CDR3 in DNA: TGTGCCAGCAGCTTATACGGGACAGCTAACTATGGCTACACCTTC.

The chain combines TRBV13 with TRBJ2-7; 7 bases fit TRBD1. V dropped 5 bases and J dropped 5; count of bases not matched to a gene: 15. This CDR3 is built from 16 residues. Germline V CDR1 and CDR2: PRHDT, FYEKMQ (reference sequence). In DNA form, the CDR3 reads TGTGCCAGCAGCGATCGACAGGGTCAGGGTTTTGACGAGCAGTACTTC. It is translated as CASSDRQGQGFDEQYF.

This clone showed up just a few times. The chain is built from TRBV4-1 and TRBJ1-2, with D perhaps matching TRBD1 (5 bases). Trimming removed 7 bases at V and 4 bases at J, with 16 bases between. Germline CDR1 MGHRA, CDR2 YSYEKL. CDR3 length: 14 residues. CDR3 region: CASTLRGGRYGYTF. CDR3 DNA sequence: TGCGCCAGCACCCTAAGGGGTGGCCGCTATGGCTACACCTTC.

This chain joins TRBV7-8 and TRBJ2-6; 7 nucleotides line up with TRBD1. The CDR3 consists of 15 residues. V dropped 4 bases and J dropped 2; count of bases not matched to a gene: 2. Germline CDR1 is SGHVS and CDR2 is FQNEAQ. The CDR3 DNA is TGTGCCAGCAGCTCAGGGGGTACTGGGGCCAACGTCCTGACTTTC. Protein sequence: CASSSGGTGANVLTF.

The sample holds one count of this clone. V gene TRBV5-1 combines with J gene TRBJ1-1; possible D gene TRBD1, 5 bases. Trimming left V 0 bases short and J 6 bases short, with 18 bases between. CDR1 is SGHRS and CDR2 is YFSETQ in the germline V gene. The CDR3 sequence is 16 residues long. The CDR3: CASSLVGAAPGAEAFF. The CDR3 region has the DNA TGCGCCAGCAGCTTGGTTGGGGCCGCCCCTGGGGCTGAAGCTTTCTTT.

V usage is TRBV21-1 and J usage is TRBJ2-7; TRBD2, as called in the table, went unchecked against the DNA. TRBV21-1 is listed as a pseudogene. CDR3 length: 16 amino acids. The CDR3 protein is CASSAPGLAGVGEQYF. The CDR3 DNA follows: TGTGCCAGCAGCGCACCGGGACTAGCGGGAGTAGGGGAGCAGTACTTC.

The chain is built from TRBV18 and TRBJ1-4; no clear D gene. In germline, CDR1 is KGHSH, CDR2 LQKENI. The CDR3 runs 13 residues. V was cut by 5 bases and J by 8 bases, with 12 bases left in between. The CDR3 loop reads CASSGEVGEKLFF. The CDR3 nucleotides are TGTGCCAGCTCAGGTGAGGTCGGAGAAAAACTGTTTTTT.

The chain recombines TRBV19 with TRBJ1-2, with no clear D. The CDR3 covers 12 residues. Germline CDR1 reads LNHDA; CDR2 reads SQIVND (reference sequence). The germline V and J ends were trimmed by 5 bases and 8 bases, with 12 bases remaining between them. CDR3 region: CASSALPGGYTF. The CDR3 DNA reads TGTGCCAGTAGTGCCCTCCCGGGGGGCTACACCTTC.

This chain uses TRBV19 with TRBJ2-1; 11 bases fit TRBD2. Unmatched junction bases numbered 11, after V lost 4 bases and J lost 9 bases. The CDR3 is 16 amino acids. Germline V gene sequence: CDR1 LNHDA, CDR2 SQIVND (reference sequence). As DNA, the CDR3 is TGTGCCAGTAGTACCCGACTAGCGGGGTCCGACGCTGAGCAGTTCTTC. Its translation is CASSTRLAGSDAEQFF.

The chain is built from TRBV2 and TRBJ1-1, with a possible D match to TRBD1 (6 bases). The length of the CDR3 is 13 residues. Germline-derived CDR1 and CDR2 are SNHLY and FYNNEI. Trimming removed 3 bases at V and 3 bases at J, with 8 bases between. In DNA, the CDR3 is TGTGCCAGCAGTGACAAGGGGGACACTGAAGCTTTCTTT. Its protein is CASSDKGDTEAFF.

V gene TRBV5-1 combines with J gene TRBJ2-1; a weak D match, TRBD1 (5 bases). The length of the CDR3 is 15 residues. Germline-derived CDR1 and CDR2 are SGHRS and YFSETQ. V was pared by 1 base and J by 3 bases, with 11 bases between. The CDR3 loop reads CASSLQGTIYNEQFF. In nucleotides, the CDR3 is TGCGCCAGCAGCTTGCAGGGCACGATCTACAATGAGCAGTTCTTC.

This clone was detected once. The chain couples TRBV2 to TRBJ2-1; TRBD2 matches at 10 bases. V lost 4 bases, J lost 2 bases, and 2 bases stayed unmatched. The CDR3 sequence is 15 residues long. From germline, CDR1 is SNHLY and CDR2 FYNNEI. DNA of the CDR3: TGTGCCAGCAGTGTAGCGGGAGGCGCCTACAATGAGCAGTTCTTC. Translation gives CASSVAGGAYNEQFF.

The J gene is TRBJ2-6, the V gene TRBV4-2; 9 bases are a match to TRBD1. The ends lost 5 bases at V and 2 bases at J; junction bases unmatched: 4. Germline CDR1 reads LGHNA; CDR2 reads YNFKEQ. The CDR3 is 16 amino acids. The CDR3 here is CASSDTGGPGANVLTF. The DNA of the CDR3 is TGTGCCAGCAGCGACACAGGGGGCCCTGGGGCCAACGTCCTGACTTTC.

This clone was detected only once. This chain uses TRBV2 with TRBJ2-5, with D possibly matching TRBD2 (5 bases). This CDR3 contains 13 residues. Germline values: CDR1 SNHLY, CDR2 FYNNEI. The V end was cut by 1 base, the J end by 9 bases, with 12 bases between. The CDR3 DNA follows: TGTGCCAGCAGTGAAGAGGTCGCCGGGGCCCAGTACTTC. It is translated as CASSEEVAGAQYF.

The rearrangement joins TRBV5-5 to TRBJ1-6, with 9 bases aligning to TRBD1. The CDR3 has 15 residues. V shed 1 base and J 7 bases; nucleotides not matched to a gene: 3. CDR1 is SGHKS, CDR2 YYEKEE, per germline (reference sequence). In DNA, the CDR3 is TGTGCCAGCAGCTTGTTACAGGGGGCGAATTCACCCCTCCACTTT. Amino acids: CASSLLQGANSPLHF. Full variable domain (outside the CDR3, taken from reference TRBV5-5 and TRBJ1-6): DAGVTQSPTHLIKTRGQQVTLRCSPISGHKSVSWYQQVLGQGPQFIFQYYEKEERGRGNFPDRFSARQFPNYSSELNVNALLLGDSALYLCASSLLQGANSPLHFGNGTRLTVT.

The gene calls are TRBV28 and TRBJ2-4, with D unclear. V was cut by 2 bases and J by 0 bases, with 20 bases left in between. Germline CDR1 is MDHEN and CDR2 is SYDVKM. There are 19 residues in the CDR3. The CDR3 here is CASSLGLARRNLAKNIQYF. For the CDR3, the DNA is TGTGCCAGCAGTTTAGGATTAGCTCGGAGAAACTTAGCCAAAAACATTCAGTACTTC.

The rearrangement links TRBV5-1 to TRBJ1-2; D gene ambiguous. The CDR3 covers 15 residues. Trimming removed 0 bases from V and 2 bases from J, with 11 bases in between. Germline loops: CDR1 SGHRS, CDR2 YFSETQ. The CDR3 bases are TGCGCCAGCAGCTTGGCTGTTGCGGGGAACTATGGCTACACCTTC. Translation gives CASSLAVAGNYGYTF. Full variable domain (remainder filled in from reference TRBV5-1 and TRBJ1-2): KAGVTQTPRYLIKTRGQQVTLSCSPISGHRSVSWYQQTPGQGLQFLFEYFSETQRNKGNFPGRFSGRQFSNSRSEMNVSTLELGDSALYLCASSLAVAGNYGYTFGSGTRLTVV.

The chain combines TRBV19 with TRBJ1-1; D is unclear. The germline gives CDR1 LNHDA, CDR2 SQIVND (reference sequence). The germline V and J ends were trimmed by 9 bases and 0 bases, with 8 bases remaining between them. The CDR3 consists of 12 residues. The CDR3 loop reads CASGVLNTEAFF. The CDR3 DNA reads TGTGCCAGCGGGGTCCTGAACACTGAAGCTTTCTTT.

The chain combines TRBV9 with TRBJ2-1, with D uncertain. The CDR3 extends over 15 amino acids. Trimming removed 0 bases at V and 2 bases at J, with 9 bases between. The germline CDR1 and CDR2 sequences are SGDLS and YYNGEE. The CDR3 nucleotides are TGTGCCAGCAGCGTAGTACCCGTAGCCTACAATGAGCAGTTCTTC. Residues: CASSVVPVAYNEQFF.